This record looks at one T cell receptor beta chain sequence and its context. Its antigen is not known. Germline V lookup: CDR1 SGHTA, CDR2 FQGNSA. This CDR3 is 14 amino acids long. Between the trimmed V and J ends, which lost 3 bases and 3 bases, there was a span of 11 bases. This sample is drawn from a study of long-term antiretroviral therapy in people with HIV. They ran version v3.0 of the immunoSEQ assay at survey level. Generated by immunoSEQ multiplex PCR, the TCRdb table keeps only in-frame clones and is missing some. The sample lists roughly 16,000 clones, approximately 80% occurring once. Regarding the study as a whole: Across all time points, the repertoire was dominated by clones that expanded before ART. Despite increasing after ART, diversity remained lower than that of transplant donor controls.

The clonotype originates from a man younger than 35 with HIV. This rearrangement joins TRBV7-2 to TRBJ2-5; TRBD1 might be the D (5 bases). The source material was unsorted PBMCs, sampled 0.3 years after starting antiretroviral therapy. The CDR3 reads CASSLLTREETQYF. The CDR3 nucleotides read TGTGCCAGCAGCTTGTTAACCAGGGAAGAGACCCAGTACTTC.